The 23 T cell receptor beta chains below all came from one sample that was sequenced in a study of T cell repertoires and Cas9 in healthy adults. The assay was immunoSEQ multiplex PCR, and TCRdb's table has in-frame clones only and misses some. Among more than 12,000 clones listed, about 89% were seen once. The specimen was Tregs (CD4+, CD25+, CD127-, CD137-, CD154-) from PBMCs; culture status not recorded. These TCRs come from a human donor in good health.

This rearrangement joins TRBV6-6 to TRBJ1-2; TRBD1 aligns across 7 bases. Germline CDR1 and CDR2: MNHNY and SVGAGI (reference sequence). J was trimmed by 4 bases and V by 5 bases; bases with no gene match: 4. The CDR3 loop spans 13 amino acids. The CDR3 here is CASSRQGIYGYTF. The CDR3 DNA is TGTGCCAGCAGTCGACAGGGCATCTATGGCTACACCTTC.

CDR3 region: CASSYQGMNTEAFF. The DNA of the CDR3 is TGTGCCAGCAGTTACCAGGGCATGAACACTGAAGCTTTCTTT. The V call is TRBV6-5, the J call TRBJ1-1, with D maybe TRBD1 (5 bases). V was cut by 2 bases and J by 0 bases, with 7 bases left in between. The germline gives CDR1 MNHEY, CDR2 SVGAGI. This CDR3 has 14 residues.

The rearrangement uses TRBV2 and TRBJ2-7; maybe TRBD2 (5 bases). V lost 4 bases and J lost 5, with 21 bases in between. CDR3 length: 16 amino acids. Germline loops: CDR1 SNHLY, CDR2 FYNNEI. CDR3 bases: TGTGCCAGCAGTGGAAAGGAGGCAGCCCTTCGGGACGAGCAGTACTTC. It is translated as CASSGKEAALRDEQYF.

The rearrangement links TRBV7-9 to TRBJ1-1, with D perhaps matching TRBD1 (6 bases). Trimming removed 5 bases from V and 2 bases from J, with 15 bases in between. The CDR3 loop spans 15 amino acids. CDR1 and CDR2 (germline): SEHNR, FQNEAQ (reference sequence). CDR3 sequence reads: CASSTNRASNTEAFF. The CDR3 nucleotides read TGTGCCAGCAGCACGAACAGGGCTTCTAACACTGAAGCTTTCTTT.

The chain carries TRBV20-1 and TRBJ2-7, with no clear D. The germline gives CDR1 DFQATT, CDR2 SNEGSKA (reference sequence). Trimming stripped 5 bases from V and 1 base from J, with 6 bases between. The CDR3 length is 11 residues. CDR3 DNA: TGCAGTGCTTCCCAATCCTACGAGCAGTACTTC. Its translation is CSASQSYEQYF.

This chain joins TRBV6-1 and TRBJ2-7; tentatively, D is TRBD2 (5 bases). CDR1 and CDR2 (germline): MNHNS, SASEGT. The CDR3 loop spans 15 amino acids. The ends were cut back, 3 bases at V and 3 bases at J, with 15 bases in the middle. The CDR3 here is CASSDPAGIDYEQYF. The CDR3 DNA follows: TGTGCCAGCAGTGACCCCGCGGGTATAGACTACGAGCAGTACTTC.

The chain links TRBV20-1 to TRBJ2-3; D not certain. V lost 5 bases and J lost 6, with 9 bases in between. Germline V gene data show CDR1 as DFQATT and CDR2 as SNEGSKA (reference sequence). The CDR3 runs 11 residues. In DNA, the CDR3 is TGCAGTGCTCAGACTGGGGATACGCAGTATTTT. Its translation: CSAQTGDTQYF.

The chain's CDR3 is CASSAGRISGNTIYF. In DNA, the CDR3 is TGTGCCAGCAGCGCAGGACGTATCTCTGGAAACACCATATATTTT. This chain joins TRBV6-1 and TRBJ1-3; D ambiguous. CDR1 is MNHNS and CDR2 is SASEGT in the germline V gene. The germline V and J ends were trimmed by 6 bases and 0 bases, with 12 bases remaining between them. The CDR3 runs to 15 residues.

This clone came up a few times. The rearrangement joins TRBV2 to TRBJ1-4; no firm D call. Trimming cost V 6 bases and J 11 bases, with 10 bases left between them. The CDR3 is 11 residues long. Germline CDR1 is SNHLY and CDR2 is FYNNEI. DNA of the CDR3: TGTGCCAGCAGCGGTAGGATGAAACTGTTTTTT. This encodes CASSGRMKLFF.

The chain links TRBV9 to TRBJ2-5; 10 nucleotides line up with TRBD2. J was trimmed by 0 bases and V by 0 bases; bases with no gene match: 8. The CDR3 covers 18 residues. Looked up from germline, CDR1 is SGDLS and CDR2 is YYNGEE. CDR3 sequence reads: CASSVGASGGPYQETQYF. CDR3 sequence (DNA): TGTGCCAGCAGCGTAGGGGCTAGCGGGGGCCCGTACCAAGAGACCCAGTACTTC. The whole variable domain, filled in from reference TRBV9 and TRBJ2-5, reads DSGVTQTPKHLITATGQRVTLRCSPRSGDLSVYWYQQSLDQGLQFLIQYYNGEERAKGNILERFSAQQFPDLHSELNLSSLELGDSALYFCASSVGASGGPYQETQYFGPGTRLLVL.

This clone occurred once. This sequence joins TRBV7-8 and TRBJ1-1; D remains unclear. Germline V gives CDR1 SGHVS, CDR2 FQNEAQ. Trimming left V 5 bases short and J 5 bases short, with 18 bases between. The length of the CDR3 is 15 residues. CDR3 in DNA: TGTGCCAGCAGCCCACGTCTGGCGGGGTGGACTGAAGCTTTCTTT. It is translated as CASSPRLAGWTEAFF.

The V gene is TRBV4-1, the J gene TRBJ2-5, with 7 bases matching TRBD1. The DNA end lines up better with TRBJ2-7; the J call may be wrong. CDR1 is MGHRA, CDR2 YSYEKL, per germline. The length of the CDR3 is 16 residues. The CDR3 reads CASRKKRDSKTYEQYF. Here the CDR3 DNA reads TGCGCCAGCAGAAAGAAACGGGACAGCAAAACCTACGAGCAGTACTTC.

The chain links TRBV5-1 to TRBJ2-7; D might be TRBD1 (6 bases). The germline V gene has CDR1 SGHRS and CDR2 YFSETQ. V was cut by 0 bases and J by 2 bases, with 9 bases left in between. CDR3 length equals 14 residues. CDR3 DNA: TGCGCCAGCAGCTTGGACAGGGAGACCTACGAGCAGTACTTC. Translation: CASSLDRETYEQYF. The variable domain in full, with the rest retrieved from reference TRBV5-1 and TRBJ2-7, is KAGVTQTPRYLIKTRGQQVTLSCSPISGHRSVSWYQQTPGQGLQFLFEYFSETQRNKGNFPGRFSGRQFSNSRSEMNVSTLELGDSALYLCASSLDRETYEQYFGPGTRLTVT.

The chain combines TRBV28 with TRBJ1-1, with D uncertain. This CDR3 is 13 amino acids long. The V gene lost 2 bases and the J gene lost 3 bases, with 7 bases spanning the gap. Germline V gives CDR1 MDHEN, CDR2 SYDVKM. DNA of the CDR3: TGTGCCAGCAGTTTAGCTTGGGACACTGAAGCTTTCTTT. It yields the protein CASSLAWDTEAFF.

The genes are TRBV15 and TRBJ1-6, with D uncertain. The germline CDR1 and CDR2 sequences are LNHNV and YYDKDF (reference sequence). The length of the CDR3 is 13 residues. V was pared by 5 bases and J by 8 bases, with 10 bases between. The CDR3 sequence is CATSSEGDSPLHF. The CDR3, as DNA: TGTGCCACCAGCTCCGAGGGTGATTCACCCCTCCACTTT.

The chain couples TRBV11-2 to TRBJ2-1, with 11 bases identical to TRBD2. The CDR3 loop spans 17 amino acids. V gave up 1 base and J gave up 3 bases; unmatched junction bases: 5. The germline V gene has CDR1 SGHAT and CDR2 FQNNGV. This CDR3 is CASSLGLAGGLYNEQFF. The CDR3 DNA reads TGTGCCAGCAGCTTAGGGCTAGCGGGGGGACTCTACAATGAGCAGTTCTTC.

V gene TRBV7-8 combines with J gene TRBJ2-7; a possible D gene is TRBD1 (5 bases). V lost 5 bases and J lost 6, with 23 bases in between. Germline V gene data show CDR1 as SGHVS and CDR2 as FQNEAQ. The CDR3 is 16 residues long. The CDR3, as DNA: TGTGCCAGCAGCATATACACCAGGGTTAACGGCCTCGAGCAGTACTTC. It codes for CASSIYTRVNGLEQYF.

The chain links TRBV6-1 to TRBJ2-7, with TRBD1 matching over 7 bases. Trimming removed 10 bases from V and 2 bases from J; junction bases left unmatched: 14. The CDR3 contains 15 residues. The germline CDR1 and CDR2 sequences are MNHNS and SASEGT. Here the CDR3 DNA reads TGTGCCATCCGAAGCGACTGGGACAGAACCTACGAGCAGTACTTC. The encoded protein is CAIRSDWDRTYEQYF.

The chain has TRBV7-6 and TRBJ1-3, with 7 bases that match TRBD1. Germline loops: CDR1 SGHVS, CDR2 FNYEAQ. After removal of 5 bases from V and 0 bases from J, the junction contained 4 bases not matched to a gene. The CDR3 runs 15 residues. The CDR3 DNA follows: TGTGCCAGCAGCCCGTACAGGGGCTCTGGAAACACCATATATTTT. The encoded protein is CASSPYRGSGNTIYF.

The V gene is TRBV15, the J gene TRBJ2-5; unclear D gene. Trimming pared 0 bases from V and 6 bases from J, leaving 14 bases between. The CDR3 is 15 amino acids. Germline V gene lookup returns CDR1 LNHNV and CDR2 YYDKDF (reference sequence). Written as DNA, the CDR3 is TGTGCCACCAGCAGAGAGATTGGGCAGGCTCAGACCCAGTACTTC. It is translated as CATSREIGQAQTQYF.

The chain links TRBV28 to TRBJ1-2, with 10 bases aligning to TRBD1. The CDR3 is 15 residues long. From germline, CDR1 is MDHEN and CDR2 SYDVKM. J gave up 7 bases and V 7 bases, and 12 bases lay outside the gene matches. The CDR3 reads CASNLIDRGRVGYTF. The CDR3 DNA is TGTGCCAGCAACTTAATCGACAGGGGGCGCGTTGGCTACACCTTC.

The chain joins TRBV7-3 to TRBJ1-6; D is uncertain. The germline V and J ends were trimmed by 1 base and 10 bases, with 8 bases remaining between them. Germline V lookup: CDR1 SGHTA, CDR2 FQGTGA. The CDR3 is 13 amino acids. CDR3 protein: CASSLRVGSPLHF. In DNA form, the CDR3 reads TGTGCCAGCAGCTTAAGGGTGGGATCACCCCTCCACTTT.

The chain combines TRBV4-1 with TRBJ2-7; 12 bases align to TRBD2. This CDR3 is 18 amino acids long. The trim removed 0 bases at V and 3 bases at J, leaving 9 bases unmatched. The germline V gene encodes CDR1 MGHRA and CDR2 YSYEKL. The CDR3 DNA follows: TGCGCCAGCAGCCAAGATTTTGCGGGACTAGCGGGTCGCTACGAGCAGTACTTC. It yields the protein CASSQDFAGLAGRYEQYF.